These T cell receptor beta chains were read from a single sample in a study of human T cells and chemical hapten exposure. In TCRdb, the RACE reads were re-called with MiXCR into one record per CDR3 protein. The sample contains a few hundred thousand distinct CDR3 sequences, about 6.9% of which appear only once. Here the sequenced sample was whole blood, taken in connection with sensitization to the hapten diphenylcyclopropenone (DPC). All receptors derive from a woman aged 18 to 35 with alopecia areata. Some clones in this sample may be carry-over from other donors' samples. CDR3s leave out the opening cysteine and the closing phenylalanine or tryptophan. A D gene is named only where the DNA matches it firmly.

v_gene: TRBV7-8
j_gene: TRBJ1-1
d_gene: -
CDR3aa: ASSPFRNTEAF

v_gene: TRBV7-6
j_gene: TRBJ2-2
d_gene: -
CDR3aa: ASSRDSPNTGELF

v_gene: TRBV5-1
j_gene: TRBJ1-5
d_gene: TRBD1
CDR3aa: ASSPQGVNQPQH

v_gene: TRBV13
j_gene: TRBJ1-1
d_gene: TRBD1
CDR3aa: ASSSGQGEKNTEAF

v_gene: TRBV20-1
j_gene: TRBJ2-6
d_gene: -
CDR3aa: SVRSGANVLT

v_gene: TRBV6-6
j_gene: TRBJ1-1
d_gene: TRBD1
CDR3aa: ASSYGQGFTEAF

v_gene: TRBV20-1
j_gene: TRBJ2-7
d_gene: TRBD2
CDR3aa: SAVAGDEQY

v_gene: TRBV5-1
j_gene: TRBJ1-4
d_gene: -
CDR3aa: ASSPRAEANEKLF

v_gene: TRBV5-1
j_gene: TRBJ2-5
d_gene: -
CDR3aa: ASSPIRTKQETQY

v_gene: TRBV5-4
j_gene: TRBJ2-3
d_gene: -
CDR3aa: ASSLAGQAPDTQY

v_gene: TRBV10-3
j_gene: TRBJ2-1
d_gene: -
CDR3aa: AISDGVLENNEQF

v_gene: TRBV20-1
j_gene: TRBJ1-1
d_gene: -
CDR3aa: SARDHERGGDTEAF

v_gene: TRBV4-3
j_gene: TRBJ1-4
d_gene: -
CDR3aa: ASSQGGAGEKLF

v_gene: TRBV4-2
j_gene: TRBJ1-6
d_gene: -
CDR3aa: ASRQQISYNSPLH